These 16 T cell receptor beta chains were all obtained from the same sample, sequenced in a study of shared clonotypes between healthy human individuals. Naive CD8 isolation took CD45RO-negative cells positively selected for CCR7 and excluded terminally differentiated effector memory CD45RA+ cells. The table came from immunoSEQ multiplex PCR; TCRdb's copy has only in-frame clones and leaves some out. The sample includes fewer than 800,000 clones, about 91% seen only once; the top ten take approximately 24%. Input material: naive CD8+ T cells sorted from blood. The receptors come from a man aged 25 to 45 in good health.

The CDR3, as DNA: TGTGCCAGCAGCTACTCGCGGACTGGAAACACCATATATTTT. This gives the protein CASSYSRTGNTIYF. This chain joins TRBV27 and TRBJ1-3; D is uncertain. Germline V gene sequence: CDR1 MNHEY, CDR2 SMNVEV (reference sequence). This CDR3 has 14 amino acids. Trimming took off 6 bases at V and 2 bases at J, with 11 bases between the two ends.

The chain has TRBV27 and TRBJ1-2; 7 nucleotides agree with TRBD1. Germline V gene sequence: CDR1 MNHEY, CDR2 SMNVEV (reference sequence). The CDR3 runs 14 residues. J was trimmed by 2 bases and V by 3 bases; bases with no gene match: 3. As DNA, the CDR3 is TGTGCCAGCAGTTTGGGACAGTTGAACTATGGCTACACCTTC. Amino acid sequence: CASSLGQLNYGYTF.

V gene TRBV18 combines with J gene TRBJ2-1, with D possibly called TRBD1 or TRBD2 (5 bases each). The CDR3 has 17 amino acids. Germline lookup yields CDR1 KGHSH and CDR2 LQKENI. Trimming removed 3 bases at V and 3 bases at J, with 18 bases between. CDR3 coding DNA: TGTGCCAGCTCACCCAATGCCGGGACGGCCTTCTACAATGAGCAGTTCTTC. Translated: CASSPNAGTAFYNEQFF.

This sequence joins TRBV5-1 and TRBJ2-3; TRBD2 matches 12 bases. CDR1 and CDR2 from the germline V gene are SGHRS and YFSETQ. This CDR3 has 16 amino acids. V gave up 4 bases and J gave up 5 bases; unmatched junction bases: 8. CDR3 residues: CASSILTSGSQDTQYF. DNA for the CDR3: TGCGCCAGCAGCATCCTGACTAGCGGGAGCCAAGATACGCAGTATTTT.

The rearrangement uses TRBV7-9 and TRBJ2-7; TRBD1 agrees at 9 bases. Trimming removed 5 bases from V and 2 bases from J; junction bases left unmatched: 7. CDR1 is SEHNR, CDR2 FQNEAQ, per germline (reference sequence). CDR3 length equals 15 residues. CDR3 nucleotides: TGTGCCAGCAGCGCCGCCGGGACAGGGCCCTACGAGCAGTACTTC. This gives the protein CASSAAGTGPYEQYF. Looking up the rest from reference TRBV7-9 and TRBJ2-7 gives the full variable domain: DTGVSQNPRHKITKRGQNVTFRCDPISEHNRLYWYRQTLGQGPEFLTYFQNEAQLEKSRLLSDRFSAERPKGSFSTLEIQRTEQGDSAMYLCASSAAGTGPYEQYFGPGTRLTVT.

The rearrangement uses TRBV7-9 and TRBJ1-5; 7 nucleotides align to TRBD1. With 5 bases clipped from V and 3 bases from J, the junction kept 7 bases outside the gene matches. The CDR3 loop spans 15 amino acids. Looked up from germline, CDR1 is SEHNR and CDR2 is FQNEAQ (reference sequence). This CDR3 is CASSAPGQSNQPQHF. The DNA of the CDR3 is TGTGCCAGCAGCGCGCCGGGACAGTCCAATCAGCCCCAGCATTTT.

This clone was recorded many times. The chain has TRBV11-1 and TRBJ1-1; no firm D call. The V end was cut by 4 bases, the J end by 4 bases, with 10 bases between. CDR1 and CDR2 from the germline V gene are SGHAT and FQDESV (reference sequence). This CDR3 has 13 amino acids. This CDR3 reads CASSYEGATEAFF. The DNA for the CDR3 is TGTGCCAGCAGCTACGAAGGAGCCACTGAAGCTTTCTTT.

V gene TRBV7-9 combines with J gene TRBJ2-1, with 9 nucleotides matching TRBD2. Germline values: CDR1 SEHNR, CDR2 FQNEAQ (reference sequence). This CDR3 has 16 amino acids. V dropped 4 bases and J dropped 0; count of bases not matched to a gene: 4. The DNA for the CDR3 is TGTGCCAGCAGCTCTAGCGGGGCGAGCTCCTACAATGAGCAGTTCTTC. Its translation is CASSSSGASSYNEQFF.

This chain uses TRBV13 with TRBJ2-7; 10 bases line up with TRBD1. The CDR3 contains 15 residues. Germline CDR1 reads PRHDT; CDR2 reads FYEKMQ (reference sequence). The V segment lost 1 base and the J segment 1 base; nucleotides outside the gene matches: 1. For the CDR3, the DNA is TGTGCCAGCAGCTTAGAGGGACAGGGGTCCTACGAGCAGTACTTC. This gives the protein CASSLEGQGSYEQYF.

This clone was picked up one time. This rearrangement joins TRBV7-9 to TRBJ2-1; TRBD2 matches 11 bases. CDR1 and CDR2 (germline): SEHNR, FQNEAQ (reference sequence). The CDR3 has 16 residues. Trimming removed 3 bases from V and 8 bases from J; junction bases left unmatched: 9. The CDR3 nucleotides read TGTGCCAGCAGCTTCATTACTAGCGGGAGTGCCCATGAGCAGTTCTTC. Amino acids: CASSFITSGSAHEQFF.

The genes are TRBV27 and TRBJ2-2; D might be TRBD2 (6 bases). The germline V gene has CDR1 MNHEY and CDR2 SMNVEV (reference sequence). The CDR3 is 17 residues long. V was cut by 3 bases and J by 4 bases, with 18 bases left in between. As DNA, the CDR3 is TGTGCCAGCAGTTTGTATTCGGGAGCCCCGACCACCGGGGAGCTGTTTTTT. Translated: CASSLYSGAPTTGELFF.

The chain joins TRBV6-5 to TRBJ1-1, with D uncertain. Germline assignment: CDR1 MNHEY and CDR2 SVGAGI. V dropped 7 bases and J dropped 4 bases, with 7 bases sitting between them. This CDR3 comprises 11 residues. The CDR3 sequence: CASTFSTEAFF. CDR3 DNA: TGTGCCAGCACTTTTTCCACTGAAGCTTTCTTT.

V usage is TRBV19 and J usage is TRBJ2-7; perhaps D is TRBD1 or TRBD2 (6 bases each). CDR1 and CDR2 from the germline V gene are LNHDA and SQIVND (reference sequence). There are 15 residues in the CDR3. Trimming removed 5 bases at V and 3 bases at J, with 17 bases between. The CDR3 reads CASSAAGGSGYEQYF. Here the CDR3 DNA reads TGTGCCAGTAGTGCCGCCGGGGGCTCCGGCTACGAGCAGTACTTC.

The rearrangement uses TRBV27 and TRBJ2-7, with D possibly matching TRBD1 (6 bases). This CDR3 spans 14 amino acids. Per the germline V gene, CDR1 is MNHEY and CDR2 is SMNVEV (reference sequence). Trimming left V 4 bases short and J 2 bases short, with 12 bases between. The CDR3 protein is CASSSLGGTYEQYF. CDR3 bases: TGTGCCAGCAGTTCTTTAGGGGGTACCTACGAGCAGTACTTC.

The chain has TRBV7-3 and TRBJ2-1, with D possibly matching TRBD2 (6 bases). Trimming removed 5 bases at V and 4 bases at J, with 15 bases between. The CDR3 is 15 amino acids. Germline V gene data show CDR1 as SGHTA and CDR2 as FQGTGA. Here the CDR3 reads CASSDDPGSYNEQFF. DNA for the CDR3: TGTGCCAGCAGCGACGACCCCGGGAGTTACAATGAGCAGTTCTTC.

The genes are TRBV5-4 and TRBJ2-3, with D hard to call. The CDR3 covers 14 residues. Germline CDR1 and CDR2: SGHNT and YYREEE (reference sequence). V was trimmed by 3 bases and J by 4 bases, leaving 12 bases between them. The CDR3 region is CASSSPPEADTQYF. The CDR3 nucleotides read TGTGCCAGCAGCTCCCCGCCCGAAGCAGATACGCAGTATTTT.